A selection of T cell receptor beta chains follows, all from one sample in a study of T cell responses to AZD1222 COVID-19 vaccine. Measured with immunoSEQ multiplex PCR; TCRdb has only the in-frame clones, and not every one. The repertoire holds some 70,000 clones, with roughly 82% as singletons. Sample: peripheral blood, taken on day 0 of AZD1222 vaccination. These receptors were taken from an adult in good health. The CDR3 runs from the conserved cysteine through the conserved F or W. Each record gives: CDR3 DNA, CDR3 protein, clone size, D gene, V gene, J gene. D genes are given only for firm matches. Rows may omit the clone size; those that give it use once, few, many or a size class.

CDR3 DNA: TGTGCCATCAGTTTAAACAGGGTCACTGGGAACTCTGGGGCCAACGTCCTGACTTTC; CDR3 protein: CAISLNRVTGNSGANVLTF; clone size: -; D gene: -; V gene: TRBV10-3; J gene: TRBJ2-6
CDR3 DNA: TGTGCCAGCATCGGGCGTTCCTACGAGCAGTACTTC; CDR3 protein: CASIGRSYEQYF; clone size: -; D gene: -; V gene: TRBV6-5; J gene: TRBJ2-7
CDR3 DNA: TGTGCCAGCAGTTTAGGTGGGGGAGTCTCCTACAATGAGCAGTTCTTC; CDR3 protein: CASSLGGGVSYNEQFF; clone size: -; D gene: -; V gene: TRBV27; J gene: TRBJ2-1
CDR3 DNA: TGTGCCAGCTCATCCGACATGCATGGCTACACCTTC; CDR3 protein: CASSSDMHGYTF; clone size: -; D gene: -; V gene: TRBV18; J gene: TRBJ1-2
CDR3 DNA: TGTGCCAGTAGTATTACTGGGACAGGGCAATCACCCCTCCACTTT; CDR3 protein: CASSITGTGQSPLHF; clone size: -; D gene: TRBD1; V gene: TRBV19; J gene: TRBJ1-6
CDR3 DNA: TGTGCCAGCAGTTCTTCCGACGGGGCTCAGCATTTT; CDR3 protein: CASSSSDGAQHF; clone size: -; D gene: -; V gene: TRBV27; J gene: TRBJ1-5
CDR3 DNA: TGTGCCAGCAGCGCGCGCCGGGGGGAAACTGGAAACACCATATATTTT; CDR3 protein: CASSARRGETGNTIYF; clone size: -; D gene: -; V gene: TRBV9; J gene: TRBJ1-3
CDR3 DNA: TGTGCCAGCAGTCCCCCTCCCCGGGACAGGTCCTTCTTT; CDR3 protein: CASSPPPRDRSFF; clone size: -; D gene: TRBD1; V gene: TRBV6-2/TRBV6-3; J gene: TRBJ1-1
CDR3 DNA: TGTGCCGTAGGGAAGGAGCAGTACTTC; CDR3 protein: CAVGKEQYF; clone size: -; D gene: -; V gene: TRBV5-4; J gene: TRBJ2-7
CDR3 DNA: TGTGCCAGCAGTCGCCCCAAAAACATTCAGTACTTC; CDR3 protein: CASSRPKNIQYF; clone size: -; D gene: -; V gene: TRBV6-5; J gene: TRBJ2-4
CDR3 DNA: TGCGCCAGCGTACCCCGTTGGCCGTACAATGAGCAGTTCTTC; CDR3 protein: CASVPRWPYNEQFF; clone size: -; D gene: -; V gene: TRBV23-1; J gene: TRBJ2-1
CDR3 DNA: TGTGCCAGCAGCTCCGTGTACCGTAATTCTGGAAACACCATATATTTT; CDR3 protein: CASSSVYRNSGNTIYF; clone size: -; D gene: -; V gene: TRBV7-6; J gene: TRBJ1-3
CDR3 DNA: TGTGCCAGCAGTGGAGGGCTATGGGACACAGATACGCAGTATTTT; CDR3 protein: CASSGGLWDTDTQYF; clone size: -; D gene: -; V gene: TRBV6-4; J gene: TRBJ2-3
CDR3 DNA: TGTGCCAGCAGCCAGGGGGCATGGCGGCCCCAGCATTTT; CDR3 protein: CASSQGAWRPQHF; clone size: -; D gene: TRBD1; V gene: TRBV6-5; J gene: TRBJ1-5
CDR3 DNA: TGTGCCAGCAGTCCTACGCCCGGCAGGGAGCAGTTCTTC; CDR3 protein: CASSPTPGREQFF; clone size: -; D gene: -; V gene: TRBV12-3/TRBV12-4; J gene: TRBJ2-1
CDR3 DNA: TGTGCCAGCAGTTACGGGAGCGGGGGGACCTACGAGCAGTACTTC; CDR3 protein: CASSYGSGGTYEQYF; clone size: -; D gene: TRBD2; V gene: TRBV6-6; J gene: TRBJ2-7
CDR3 DNA: TGTGCCAGCAGAACACCCTGGGGGAATTCACCCCTCCACTTT; CDR3 protein: CASRTPWGNSPLHF; clone size: -; D gene: -; V gene: TRBV21-1; J gene: TRBJ1-6
CDR3 DNA: TGCGCCAGCAGCTTGGGGCGCAGACTCTCTGGAAACACCATATATTTT; CDR3 protein: CASSLGRRLSGNTIYF; clone size: many; D gene: -; V gene: TRBV5-1; J gene: TRBJ1-3
CDR3 DNA: TGTGCCAGCAGCTTGGGAGGGGGCGTGAATGAGCAGTTCTTC; CDR3 protein: CASSLGGGVNEQFF; clone size: -; D gene: -; V gene: TRBV11-3; J gene: TRBJ2-1
CDR3 DNA: TGTGCCAGCAGCTCGAGGGTGGACACTGAAGCTTTCTTT; CDR3 protein: CASSSRVDTEAFF; clone size: once; D gene: -; V gene: TRBV7-3; J gene: TRBJ1-1
CDR3 DNA: TGTGCCAGCAGCTTACTACACCGTAATCAGCCCCAGCATTTT; CDR3 protein: CASSLLHRNQPQHF; clone size: -; D gene: -; V gene: TRBV5-6; J gene: TRBJ1-5
CDR3 DNA: TGTGCCAGCAGCCCGGACAGGGCTAATGAAAAACTGTTTTTT; CDR3 protein: CASSPDRANEKLFF; clone size: -; D gene: TRBD1; V gene: TRBV7-3; J gene: TRBJ1-4
CDR3 DNA: TGCAGCGTTGAAGACACGGACACCTACGAGCAGTACTTC; CDR3 protein: CSVEDTDTYEQYF; clone size: -; D gene: -; V gene: TRBV29-1; J gene: TRBJ2-7
CDR3 DNA: TGTGCCAGCAGCCAAGCGGAGGGAACGAATGAGCAGTTCTTC; CDR3 protein: CASSQAEGTNEQFF; clone size: few; D gene: -; V gene: TRBV4-2; J gene: TRBJ2-1
CDR3 DNA: TGTGCCAGCAGCCCTACGGGGTCAGTTGAAGCTTTCTTT; CDR3 protein: CASSPTGSVEAFF; clone size: -; D gene: -; V gene: TRBV7-9; J gene: TRBJ1-1
CDR3 DNA: TGTGCCAGCAGTAAGACAGGGGAAGGAAGGAAGTTCTTC; CDR3 protein: CASSKTGEGRKFF; clone size: -; D gene: TRBD1; V gene: TRBV2; J gene: TRBJ2-1
CDR3 DNA: TGTGCCAGCAGTTACGGCCCTGGGCCCTTTGTCTACTATGGCTACACCTTC; CDR3 protein: CASSYGPGPFVYYGYTF; clone size: once; D gene: -; V gene: TRBV6-2/TRBV6-3; J gene: TRBJ1-2
CDR3 DNA: TGTGCCAGCAGCTCGGGACTCAAAACCTACGAGCAGTACTTC; CDR3 protein: CASSSGLKTYEQYF; clone size: -; D gene: -; V gene: TRBV9; J gene: TRBJ2-7
CDR3 DNA: TGTGCCAGCAGTGATTCGGGGGCGTACTATGGCTACACCTTC; CDR3 protein: CASSDSGAYYGYTF; clone size: -; D gene: -; V gene: TRBV2; J gene: TRBJ1-2
CDR3 DNA: TGCAGTGCTAGTTCTGGCCAAGAGACCCAGTACTTC; CDR3 protein: CSASSGQETQYF; clone size: -; D gene: -; V gene: TRBV20-1; J gene: TRBJ2-5
CDR3 DNA: TGTGCCAGCAGCTTAGATGGGTCTGAGCAGTTCTTC; CDR3 protein: CASSLDGSEQFF; clone size: -; D gene: -; V gene: TRBV7-9; J gene: TRBJ2-1
CDR3 DNA: TGTGCCAGCTCACCATCCCCGGGGGGAGCTTTCTTT; CDR3 protein: CASSPSPGGAFF; clone size: -; D gene: -; V gene: TRBV18; J gene: TRBJ1-1
CDR3 DNA: TGTGCCAGCAGCCGAGACAGGTCGAATTCACCCCTCCACTTT; CDR3 protein: CASSRDRSNSPLHF; clone size: -; D gene: -; V gene: TRBV11-2; J gene: TRBJ1-6
CDR3 DNA: TGTGCCAGCAGCCCCTGGGGGGGCTCCTACGAGCAGTACTTC; CDR3 protein: CASSPWGGSYEQYF; clone size: -; D gene: TRBD2; V gene: TRBV7-2; J gene: TRBJ2-7
CDR3 DNA: TGTGCCTGGAAAGGGACTGGTCATCAGCCCCAGCATTTT; CDR3 protein: CAWKGTGHQPQHF; clone size: -; D gene: -; V gene: TRBV30; J gene: TRBJ1-5
CDR3 DNA: TGTGCCAGCAGCTCAGGCAGACTAGCGGGACAAGAGACCCAGTACTTC; CDR3 protein: CASSSGRLAGQETQYF; clone size: -; D gene: TRBD2; V gene: TRBV5-8; J gene: TRBJ2-5
CDR3 DNA: TGCGCCAGCAGCTTGGACGGGAGTACTTCCTATGGCTACACCTTC; CDR3 protein: CASSLDGSTSYGYTF; clone size: -; D gene: -; V gene: TRBV5-1; J gene: TRBJ1-2
CDR3 DNA: TGTGCCACGTACAGGGTATACGGAAACACCATATATTTT; CDR3 protein: CATYRVYGNTIYF; clone size: -; D gene: -; V gene: TRBV2; J gene: TRBJ1-3
CDR3 DNA: TGTGCCAGCAGCGCCGGGACTAGCAATACAGATACGCAGTATTTT; CDR3 protein: CASSAGTSNTDTQYF; clone size: -; D gene: TRBD2; V gene: TRBV9; J gene: TRBJ2-3
CDR3 DNA: TGTGCCAGCAGCACCTCCCGGGACGGGGCCTACGAGCAGTACTTC; CDR3 protein: CASSTSRDGAYEQYF; clone size: -; D gene: -; V gene: TRBV7-9; J gene: TRBJ2-7
CDR3 DNA: TGCGCCAGCAGCCTGCGGACAGGGATCGATATAAACTCTGGAAACACCATATATTTT; CDR3 protein: CASSLRTGIDINSGNTIYF; clone size: few; D gene: TRBD1; V gene: TRBV5-1; J gene: TRBJ1-3
CDR3 DNA: TGTGCCAGCAGCTACGATAGCGGGGGGGCAGATACGCAGTATTTT; CDR3 protein: CASSYDSGGADTQYF; clone size: -; D gene: TRBD2; V gene: TRBV5-4; J gene: TRBJ2-3
CDR3 DNA: TGTGCCAGCAGCTTAGGGAAGGCCACCGGGGAGCTGTTTTTT; CDR3 protein: CASSLGKATGELFF; clone size: -; D gene: -; V gene: TRBV7-2; J gene: TRBJ2-2
CDR3 DNA: TGTGCCAGCAGTACCGCCGGGACGTCCTCCTACAATGAGCAGTTCTTC; CDR3 protein: CASSTAGTSSYNEQFF; clone size: -; D gene: -; V gene: TRBV6-2/TRBV6-3; J gene: TRBJ2-1
CDR3 DNA: TGTGCCAGCATCAGAGCGGGTACCTCCTACGAGCAGTACTTC; CDR3 protein: CASIRAGTSYEQYF; clone size: -; D gene: -; V gene: TRBV2; J gene: TRBJ2-7
CDR3 DNA: TGTGCCAGCAGCCAAGCCCTGGCTAGGTTGGACATTCAGTACTTC; CDR3 protein: CASSQALARLDIQYF; clone size: -; D gene: -; V gene: TRBV3-1/TRBV3-2; J gene: TRBJ2-4
CDR3 DNA: TGTGCCAGCAGCCCTACGTGGGGCTTGGGGGAGACCCAGTACTTC; CDR3 protein: CASSPTWGLGETQYF; clone size: -; D gene: -; V gene: TRBV7-2; J gene: TRBJ2-5
CDR3 DNA: TGTGCCAGCAGTTACGGGGCCCCAGATGAGCAGTTCTTC; CDR3 protein: CASSYGAPDEQFF; clone size: -; D gene: -; V gene: TRBV6-5; J gene: TRBJ2-1
CDR3 DNA: TGTGCCAGCGGATGGACAGGGAGGAATGAGCAGTTCTTC; CDR3 protein: CASGWTGRNEQFF; clone size: few; D gene: TRBD1; V gene: TRBV6-5; J gene: TRBJ2-1
CDR3 DNA: TGCGCCAGCACCCTAACAGGCAACCAGAACACTGAAGCTTTCTTT; CDR3 protein: CASTLTGNQNTEAFF; clone size: -; D gene: -; V gene: TRBV5-1; J gene: TRBJ1-1
CDR3 DNA: TGTGCCAGCAGCGGACTAGCGGGATATGCCTCCTACGAGCAGTACTTC; CDR3 protein: CASSGLAGYASYEQYF; clone size: -; D gene: TRBD2; V gene: TRBV7-8; J gene: TRBJ2-7
CDR3 DNA: TGTGCCAGTAGTATAGGAGAGGGTATAGCTGAAGCTTTCTTT; CDR3 protein: CASSIGEGIAEAFF; clone size: -; D gene: -; V gene: TRBV19; J gene: TRBJ1-1
CDR3 DNA: TGTGCCAGCAGCTGGGGGGACAGCCTCTACAATGAGCAGTTCTTC; CDR3 protein: CASSWGDSLYNEQFF; clone size: few; D gene: -; V gene: TRBV5-6; J gene: TRBJ2-1
CDR3 DNA: TGTGCCAGCAGTTTGGGACCGAGCTCCTACGAGCAGTACTTC; CDR3 protein: CASSLGPSSYEQYF; clone size: -; D gene: -; V gene: TRBV6-5; J gene: TRBJ2-7
CDR3 DNA: TGTGCCAGCAGCGGGGGGGCCGGGGATACGCAGTATTTT; CDR3 protein: CASSGGAGDTQYF; clone size: -; D gene: -; V gene: TRBV4-2; J gene: TRBJ2-3
CDR3 DNA: TGTGCCAGCGCACAGGGGCCGGCGAACACCGGGGAGCTGTTTTTT; CDR3 protein: CASAQGPANTGELFF; clone size: -; D gene: TRBD1; V gene: TRBV25-1; J gene: TRBJ2-2
CDR3 DNA: TGTGCCAGCAGTCCCGACAGGGCTGGAAACACCATATATTTT; CDR3 protein: CASSPDRAGNTIYF; clone size: once; D gene: TRBD1; V gene: TRBV2; J gene: TRBJ1-3
CDR3 DNA: TGTGCCAGCAGCGACAGGACACTCATGGGGGAAAAACTGTTTTTT; CDR3 protein: CASSDRTLMGEKLFF; clone size: -; D gene: -; V gene: TRBV2; J gene: TRBJ1-4
CDR3 DNA: TGTGCCAGTAGTATAGACCGACGGTATAATTCACCCCTCCACTTT; CDR3 protein: CASSIDRRYNSPLHF; clone size: -; D gene: -; V gene: TRBV19; J gene: TRBJ1-6